These 20 T cell receptor beta chains originate from one sample sequenced in a study of T-cell memory formation after mild COVID-19. TCRdb independently ran MiXCR on the 5' RACE reads; one entry per CDR3 protein. The sample holds 300,000 or so distinct CDR3 sequences, about 15% seen once. The sample taken for sequencing was PBMCs or a T cell subset sorted from them (not recorded which). The receptors were gathered from a man in his late teens or twenties who had mild COVID-19 (a few samples of this study predate the infection). Cell type and time point are not known.

The chain combines TRBV3-1 with TRBJ2-5; tentatively, D is TRBD1 or TRBD2 (6 bases each). There are 14 residues in the CDR3. The germline V gene encodes CDR1 LGHDT and CDR2 YNNKEL (reference sequence). V was pared by 8 bases and J by 1 base, with 14 bases between. The chain's CDR3 is CASGLRGAQETQYF. The CDR3 DNA follows: TGTGCCAGCGGACTAAGGGGGGCCCAAGAGACCCAGTACTTC.

V is TRBV9 and J is TRBJ2-3; 10 bases align to TRBD1. CDR3 length equals 16 residues. Looked up from germline, CDR1 is SGDLS and CDR2 is YYNGEE. V gave up 3 bases and J gave up 6 bases; unmatched junction bases: 10. In nucleotides, the CDR3 is TGTGCCAGCAGCGCGGCGGGACAGGGGACCGCGGATACGCAGTATTTT. Residues: CASSAAGQGTADTQYF.

The rearrangement joins TRBV7-8 to TRBJ2-2; D unclear. This CDR3 is 13 amino acids long. The ends were cut back, 1 base at V and 6 bases at J, with 6 bases in the middle. The V gene's germline CDR1 is SGHVS and CDR2 FQNEAQ. The CDR3 nucleotides read TGTGCCAGCAGCTTAGACATTTCCGGGGAGCTGTTTTTT. It specifies CASSLDISGELFF.

This chain uses TRBV20-1 with TRBJ1-1; TRBD1 matches 7 bases. The CDR3 spans 16 residues. CDR1 and CDR2 (germline): DFQATT, SNEGSKA (reference sequence). V gave up 3 bases and J gave up 0 bases; unmatched junction bases: 10. For the CDR3, the DNA is TGCAGTGCTAGGCCCCAGGGGGGTGGGATGAACACTGAAGCTTTCTTT. It encodes CSARPQGGGMNTEAFF.

V is TRBV10-3 and J is TRBJ2-2; possible D gene TRBD1, 5 bases. V was clipped by 6 bases and J by 5 bases, with 13 bases between them. Per the germline V gene, CDR1 is ENHRY and CDR2 is SYGVKD. This CDR3 spans 14 amino acids. The CDR3 region is CAIRAGSRTGELFF. The CDR3 DNA reads as TGTGCCATCAGGGCAGGGTCAAGGACCGGGGAGCTGTTTTTT.

The rearrangement joins TRBV7-2 to TRBJ1-6; tentative D call: TRBD1 (6 bases). V lost 8 bases and J lost 9, with 20 bases in between. The CDR3 is 15 residues long. The germline CDR1 and CDR2 sequences are SGHTA and FQGNSA. The DNA of the CDR3 is TGTGCCAGCCTCACCCCCGGGGGGCCCGGTTCACCCCTCCACTTT. Translating it yields CASLTPGGPGSPLHF.

This clonotype was observed a single time. V and J are TRBV30 and TRBJ1-4; D call uncertain. The CDR3 is 13 residues long. Trimming cost V 1 base and J 4 bases, with 7 bases left between them. Germline V gives CDR1 GTSNPN, CDR2 SVGIG (reference sequence). The DNA of the CDR3 is TGTGCCTGGAGTGACAGTTATAATGAAAAACTGTTTTTT. This encodes CAWSDSYNEKLFF.

The chain carries TRBV6-4 and TRBJ1-5; 11 bases agree with TRBD1. V was clipped by 3 bases and J by 1 base; unmatched bases: 14. The CDR3 length is 20 residues. Germline V gene sequence: CDR1 MRHNA, CDR2 SNTAGT. CDR3 sequence (DNA): TGTGCCAGCAGTGAAGTAGCCGGGACAGGGGGGCCGAAGAGCAATCAGCCCCAGCATTTT. This translates into CASSEVAGTGGPKSNQPQHF.

This chain connects TRBV20-1 to TRBJ2-5; 7 bases align to TRBD2. V shed 3 bases, J shed 1 base, and the junction held 2 bases outside the gene matches. The germline CDR1 and CDR2 sequences are DFQATT and SNEGSKA (reference sequence). The CDR3 contains 13 residues. The chain's CDR3 is CSARPGGQETQYF. The CDR3 region has the DNA TGCAGTGCTAGGCCGGGAGGCCAAGAGACCCAGTACTTC.

The chain links TRBV20-1 to TRBJ2-7, with 7 bases matching TRBD2. The germline CDR1 and CDR2 sequences are DFQATT and SNEGSKA (reference sequence). V dropped 1 base and J dropped 4; count of bases not matched to a gene: 4. The CDR3 runs 13 residues. CDR3 amino acids: CSARVGGFYEQYF. The CDR3 DNA is TGCAGTGCTAGAGTCGGGGGGTTTTACGAGCAGTACTTC.

This clonotype came up a few times. The chain uses TRBV14 and TRBJ1-2; tentatively, D is TRBD1 (5 bases). Germline V lookup: CDR1 SGHDN, CDR2 FVKESK. CDR3 length equals 13 residues. Trimming cost V 1 base and J 4 bases, with 7 bases left between them. CDR3 loop: CASSQGRVYGYTF. CDR3 nucleotides: TGTGCCAGCAGCCAAGGCAGGGTCTATGGCTACACCTTC. Filled out from reference TRBV14 and TRBJ1-2, the complete variable domain reads EAGVTQFPSHSVIEKGQTVTLRCDPISGHDNLYWYRRVMGKEIKFLLHFVKESKQDESGMPNNRFLAERTGGTYSTLKVQPAELEDSGVYFCASSQGRVYGYTFGSGTRLTVV.

This chain joins TRBV20-1 and TRBJ1-5, with D uncertain. From germline, CDR1 is DFQATT and CDR2 SNEGSKA (reference sequence). This CDR3 spans 13 amino acids. Trimming took off 3 bases at V and 7 bases at J, with 13 bases between the two ends. The CDR3 reads CSASEGARQPQHF. CDR3 nucleotide sequence: TGCAGTGCTAGTGAAGGAGCTCGACAGCCCCAGCATTTT.

The J gene is TRBJ2-7, the V gene TRBV7-9, with TRBD1 as a possible D gene (6 bases). Germline loops: CDR1 SEHNR, CDR2 FQNEAQ (reference sequence). V lost 0 bases to trimming and J lost 3 bases, with 12 bases between them. CDR3 length equals 15 residues. The CDR3 DNA sequence: TGTGCCAGCAGCTTAGCGGGACAAGGGCTCTACGAGCAGTACTTC. Its translation: CASSLAGQGLYEQYF.

The chain combines TRBV11-3 with TRBJ2-2; 10 bases line up with TRBD1. Trimming at V came to 5 bases and at J to 2 bases, leaving 2 bases not matched to a gene. This CDR3 comprises 15 residues. Germline CDR1 SGHNT, CDR2 YENEEA. As DNA, the CDR3 is TGTGCCAGCAGCGGACAGGGGGGAAACACCGGGGAGCTGTTTTTT. It encodes CASSGQGGNTGELFF.

This sequence joins TRBV29-1 and TRBJ2-7; 7 positions agree with TRBD1. This CDR3 is built from 11 residues. Germline V gene sequence: CDR1 SQVTM, CDR2 ANQGSEA. V was pared by 6 bases and J by 6 bases, with 5 bases of the junction left unmatched. The chain's CDR3 is CSVVGGTEQYF. As DNA, the CDR3 is TGCAGCGTGGTAGGGGGCACCGAGCAGTACTTC.

The chain is built from TRBV27 and TRBJ2-3, with 12 bases matching TRBD1. J lost 6 bases, V lost 6 bases, and 4 bases had no gene match. Germline assignment: CDR1 MNHEY and CDR2 SMNVEV (reference sequence). The CDR3 runs to 14 residues. CDR3 residues: CASSTGQGADTQYF. Written as DNA, the CDR3 is TGTGCCAGCAGCACGGGACAGGGGGCCGATACGCAGTATTTT.

This chain links TRBV6-5 with TRBJ1-5; the D gene is possibly TRBD1 (6 bases). The CDR3 is 13 amino acids. V lost 6 bases to trimming and J lost 6 bases, with 12 bases between them. The V gene's germline CDR1 is MNHEY and CDR2 SVGAGI. The CDR3 region is CASRGGIGQPQHF. For the CDR3, the DNA is TGTGCCAGCAGAGGGGGTATAGGTCAGCCCCAGCATTTT.

The chain recombines TRBV5-1 with TRBJ2-5; maybe TRBD1 (6 bases). Germline V lookup: CDR1 SGHRS, CDR2 YFSETQ. This CDR3 spans 14 amino acids. The V gene lost 0 bases and the J gene lost 9 bases, with 15 bases spanning the gap. The CDR3 DNA sequence: TGCGCCAGCAGCTTGGAGACGCCACAGGGAGCCCAGTACTTC. Amino acids: CASSLETPQGAQYF.

This chain links TRBV6-2 or TRBV6-3 with TRBJ2-1; D is perhaps TRBD1 or TRBD2 (6 bases each). In germline, CDR1 is MNHEY, CDR2 SVGEGT. The V end was cut by 7 bases, the J end by 5 bases, with 9 bases between. The CDR3 runs to 12 residues. The DNA for the CDR3 is TGTGCCAGCAACCGGGGGCACAATGAGCAGTTCTTC. Its translation: CASNRGHNEQFF.

This chain links TRBV9 with TRBJ2-7, with D perhaps matching TRBD1 or TRBD2 (5 bases each). CDR1 is SGDLS, CDR2 YYNGEE, per germline. Trimming stripped 4 bases from V and 0 bases from J, with 14 bases between. The CDR3 is 15 residues long. CDR3: CASSPSGTDSYEQYF. The CDR3 DNA follows: TGTGCCAGCAGCCCGTCCGGGACGGACTCCTACGAGCAGTACTTC.